These 10 T cell receptor beta chains originate from one sample sequenced in a study of cytomegalovirus exposure and HLA in healthy donors (TCRdb year 2017). Library prep was done by the immunoSEQ multiplex PCR assay. A mixture of 60 forward primers for TCR Vbeta segments and 13 reverse primers for TCR Jbeta segments was used in the multiplex PCR. TCRdb retrieved this table from immuneACCESS and kept in-frame rearrangements only. Not all clones are present; in checked studies, unresolved V genes account for under half, and no reason is known for the remainder. The sample records 180,000 or so clones, over 70% of which are singletons. The top ten hold about 3.8% of the sample. Input material: PBMCs. The origin of the receptors is a woman aged 55-70 years in good health and CMV-seropositive.

Comments on this clone: Other nucleotide sequences from this sample produce the same CDR3. J is TRBJ2-7 and V is TRBV7-2, with 9 bases matching TRBD1. Germline values: CDR1 SGHTA, CDR2 FQGNSA. V was pared by 1 base and J by 4 bases, with 2 bases of the junction left unmatched. The CDR3 consists of 14 residues. Here the CDR3 reads CASSLGQGGYEQYF. CDR3 sequence (DNA): TGTGCCAGCAGCTTAGGACAGGGGGGTTACGAGCAGTACTTC.

CDR3 bases: TGTGCCAGCAGCCCGATGGGACTAGCGGGCACAGATACGCAGTATTTT. Translated: CASSPMGLAGTDTQYF. This rearrangement joins TRBV7-2 to TRBJ2-3, with 11 bases fitting TRBD2. Germline-derived CDR1 and CDR2 are SGHTA and FQGNSA. The CDR3 has 16 residues. V shed 5 bases, J shed 1 base, and the junction held 5 bases outside the gene matches.

This chain links TRBV2 with TRBJ1-2, with 7 bases lining up with TRBD1. CDR1 is SNHLY, CDR2 FYNNEI, per germline. The CDR3 totals 17 residues. V lost 11 bases, J lost 4 bases, and 22 bases stayed unmatched. CDR3 DNA: TGTGCCTCTCAGATCGAAGGGGGCTCATATGGGTCCTATGGCTACACCTTC. Its translation is CASQIEGGSYGSYGYTF.

The gene calls are TRBV2 and TRBJ2-5; 9 bases fit TRBD2. This CDR3 has 13 residues. V was clipped by 2 bases and J by 13 bases; unmatched bases: 8. Looked up from germline, CDR1 is SNHLY and CDR2 is FYNNEI. CDR3 DNA: TGTGCCAGCAGTGAACCTGCAGCGGGGGGTTCGTACTTC. It is translated as CASSEPAAGGSYF.

This clone was seen only a few times. V is TRBV6-1 and J is TRBJ2-5; possibly TRBD1 for D (6 bases). Trimming removed 2 bases at V and 5 bases at J, with 15 bases between. The CDR3 contains 15 residues. Germline V gene sequence: CDR1 MNHNS, CDR2 SASEGT. The DNA of the CDR3 is TGTGCCAGCAGTGAAACAACAGGGCCCCGGGAGACCCAGTACTTC. Translated: CASSETTGPRETQYF.

The chain is built from TRBV19 and TRBJ2-7, with TRBD1 identical over 10 bases. This CDR3 is 17 amino acids long. Germline assignment: CDR1 LNHDA and CDR2 SQIVND (reference sequence). V lost 5 bases to trimming and J lost 2 bases; unmatched junction nucleotides: 12. The CDR3 sequence: CASSPRSGTGDPYEQYF. The CDR3 region has the DNA TGTGCCAGTAGTCCCCGATCCGGGACAGGGGACCCCTACGAGCAGTACTTC.

V gene TRBV10-3 combines with J gene TRBJ2-5; D unclear. Trimming removed 0 bases from V and 4 bases from J, with 3 bases in between. The CDR3 spans 12 residues. Per germline, CDR1 ENHRY and CDR2 SYGVKD. CDR3: CAISESRETQYF. The CDR3 DNA sequence: TGTGCCATCAGTGAGTCGCGAGAGACCCAGTACTTC.

The J gene is TRBJ2-7, the V gene TRBV6-5; D possibly corresponds to TRBD2 (6 bases). Trimming pared 2 bases from V and 6 bases from J, leaving 20 bases between. CDR3 length: 16 amino acids. The germline gives CDR1 MNHEY, CDR2 SVGAGI. The CDR3 sequence is CASSYGGGPPPGEQYF. CDR3 nucleotide sequence: TGTGCCAGCAGTTACGGAGGAGGGCCCCCGCCCGGCGAGCAGTACTTC.

The chain has TRBV23-1 and TRBJ2-5, with 7 bases fitting TRBD1. Being an ORF, TRBV23-1 has a function that is uncertain. The CDR3 has 13 residues. The junction had 4 bases not matched to a gene; V was cut back by 6 bases and J by 3 bases. CDR3 DNA: TGCGCCAGCAGAGACAGGGCCAAAGAGACCCAGTACTTC. It encodes CASRDRAKETQYF.

V is TRBV19 and J is TRBJ2-3; maybe TRBD1 (5 bases). The CDR3 is 14 residues long. Germline assignment: CDR1 LNHDA and CDR2 SQIVND (reference sequence). Trimming stripped 7 bases from V and 0 bases from J, with 11 bases between. CDR3 sequence (DNA): TGTGCCAGTAATAAGGGGCTTAGCACAGATACGCAGTATTTT. Residues: CASNKGLSTDTQYF. Combining the CDR3 with reference TRBV19 and TRBJ2-3 gives the whole variable domain DGGITQSPKYLFRKEGQNVTLSCEQNLNHDAMYWYRQDPGQGLRLIYYSQIVNDFQKGDIAEGYSVSREKKESFPLTVTSAQKNPTAFYLCASNKGLSTDTQYFGPGTRLTVL.